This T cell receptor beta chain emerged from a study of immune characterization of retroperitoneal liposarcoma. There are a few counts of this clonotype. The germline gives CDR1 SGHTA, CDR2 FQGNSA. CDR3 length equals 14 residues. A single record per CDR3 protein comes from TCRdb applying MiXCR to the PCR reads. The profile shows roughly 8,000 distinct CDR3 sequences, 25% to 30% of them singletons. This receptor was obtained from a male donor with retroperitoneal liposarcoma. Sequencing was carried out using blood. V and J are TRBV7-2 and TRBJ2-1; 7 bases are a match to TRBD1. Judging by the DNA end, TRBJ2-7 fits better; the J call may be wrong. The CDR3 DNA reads TGTGCCAGCAGCCGCAGACAGGGCCCCTACGAGCAGTACTTC. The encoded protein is CASSRRQGPYEQYF.